A single sample gave rise to the 10 T cell receptor beta chains below, sequenced in a study of blood T cell repertoires in COVID-19 (dated by TCRdb to the early 2020s). Library generation was performed with the immunoSEQ multiplex PCR assay. TCRdb retrieved this table from immuneACCESS and kept in-frame rearrangements only. Not all clones are present; in checked studies, unresolved V genes account for under half, and no reason is known for the remainder. In all, the sample holds some 28,000 clones, and around 88% of those were seen once. The top ten hold about a sixth of the sample. Sequenced material: peripheral blood. The receptors derive from a human donor in a cohort sampled during active COVID-19.

The chain combines TRBV6-5 with TRBJ2-7; possible D gene TRBD1, 6 bases. Trimming shortened V by 7 bases and J by 4 bases, and 17 bases separated the two germline ends. The CDR3 runs to 14 residues. Germline assignment: CDR1 MNHEY and CDR2 SVGAGI. The chain's CDR3 is CASMDSTLPYEQYF. For the CDR3, the DNA is TGTGCCAGCATGGACAGCACCCTTCCTTACGAGCAGTACTTC.

The rearrangement joins TRBV6-2 or TRBV6-3 to TRBJ2-1; 8 bases map to TRBD2. Germline values: CDR1 MNHEY, CDR2 SVGEGT. CDR3 length: 18 amino acids. Trimming removed 2 bases from V and 0 bases from J; junction bases left unmatched: 9. CDR3 amino acids: CASSYVGRVSSSYNEQFF. The DNA for the CDR3 is TGTGCCAGCAGTTACGTCGGGAGGGTTTCAAGCTCCTACAATGAGCAGTTCTTC.

This clone appeared once. This chain connects TRBV19 to TRBJ1-2; D is perhaps TRBD1 (6 bases). Trimming stripped 9 bases from V and 8 bases from J, with 22 bases between. CDR1 and CDR2 from the germline V gene are LNHDA and SQIVND (reference sequence). This CDR3 has 14 amino acids. Here the CDR3 reads CASLDNRVVRGYTF. The CDR3, as DNA: TGTGCCAGCCTAGACAACAGGGTTGTTAGGGGCTACACCTTC.

The V gene is TRBV5-8, the J gene TRBJ1-1; possible D gene TRBD1, 5 bases. With 0 bases removed from V and 3 bases from J, the gap between germline ends came to 9 bases. The CDR3 covers 14 residues. Looked up from germline, CDR1 is SGHTS and CDR2 is YDEGEE. In DNA form, the CDR3 reads TGTGCCAGCAGCTTGGCCCGCAGGGACACTGAAGCTTTCTTT. As protein: CASSLARRDTEAFF.

This sequence joins TRBV5-4 and TRBJ1-6; the match to TRBD1 covers 8 bases. The CDR3 is 15 residues long. Germline CDR1 SGHNT, CDR2 YYREEE (reference sequence). The trim removed 4 bases at V and 6 bases at J, leaving 6 bases unmatched. Here the CDR3 reads CASSATGDRNSPLHF. For the CDR3, the DNA is TGTGCCAGCAGCGCGACAGGGGACCGTAATTCACCCCTCCACTTT.

V is TRBV15 and J is TRBJ1-1, with D uncertain. This CDR3 contains 18 residues. Germline values: CDR1 LNHNV, CDR2 YYDKDF (reference sequence). V lost 0 bases to trimming and J lost 0 bases, with 17 bases between them. The CDR3 loop is CATSRDRAAGPMNTEAFF. Written as DNA, the CDR3 is TGTGCCACCAGCAGAGATAGAGCGGCGGGCCCAATGAACACTGAAGCTTTCTTT. Variable domain in full (rest from reference TRBV15 and TRBJ1-1): DAMVIQNPRYQVTQFGKPVTLSCSQTLNHNVMYWYQQKSSQAPKLLFHYYDKDFNNEADTPDNFQSRRPNTSFCFLDIRSPGLGDTAMYLCATSRDRAAGPMNTEAFFGQGTRLTVV.

About this clone: Germline is not matched at one junction end, which may reflect a read error. The chain couples TRBV10-1 to TRBJ1-5, with a tentative D call TRBD1 (5 bases). This CDR3 has 14 amino acids. Germline V gene data show CDR1 as WNHNN and CDR2 as SYGVQD (reference sequence). The CDR3 reads CASRDSLGNQPQHF. The CDR3 region has the DNA TGCGCCAGCCGTGACAGTCTAGGCAATCAGCCCCAGCATTTT.

The chain carries TRBV2 and TRBJ1-4; tentative D call: TRBD1 (5 bases). The CDR3 contains 14 residues. Trimming pared 4 bases from V and 4 bases from J, leaving 10 bases between. CDR1 is SNHLY and CDR2 is FYNNEI in the germline V gene. The CDR3: CASSGGRINEKLFF. The CDR3 DNA sequence: TGTGCCAGCAGTGGGGGCAGGATTAATGAAAAACTGTTTTTT.

This clone appeared a few times. The chain joins TRBV6-1 to TRBJ2-2; 10 nucleotides line up with TRBD1. V shed 4 bases and J 5 bases; nucleotides not matched to a gene: 10. This CDR3 has 17 amino acids. Germline assignment: CDR1 MNHNS and CDR2 SASEGT. The CDR3 sequence: CASSGGGDRGRTGELFF. The CDR3 region has the DNA TGTGCCAGCAGTGGTGGGGGGGACAGGGGACGTACCGGGGAGCTGTTTTTT.

A remark on this clone: Other DNA sequences in this specimen translate into the identical CDR3. V gene TRBV5-5 combines with J gene TRBJ1-5, with no clear D. The germline V gene has CDR1 SGHKS and CDR2 YYEKEE (reference sequence). V lost 0 bases, J lost 4 bases, and 8 bases lay in between. The CDR3 has 14 residues. This CDR3 is CASSLEGGNQPQHF. As DNA, the CDR3 is TGTGCCAGCAGCTTGGAAGGAGGGAATCAGCCCCAGCATTTT.